This TCR beta chain was captured in a study of tumor-infiltrating lymphocytes in localized non-small cell lung cancer. Whole-study findings and limits: Compared with uninvolved lung, tumors showed higher T cell infiltration by TCRbeta sequencing. Different pieces of the same tissue were used for each assay. TCR sequencing covered a subset of patients with enough tissue.

Germline CDR1 and CDR2: SGHTA and FQGTGA. With V trimmed by 6 bases and J by 5 bases, 5 bases remained unmatched. The CDR3 consists of 14 residues. The assay was immunoSEQ multiplex PCR, and TCRdb's table has in-frame clones only and misses some. Among about 6,400 clones listed, 70% to 80% were seen once. Worth noting for this clone: Its target is unknown.

The sequenced material came from uninvolved lung tissue not adjacent to the tumor. This sequence was found in a human donor with non-small cell lung cancer. This rearrangement joins TRBV7-3 to TRBJ2-2; TRBD2 aligns across 8 bases. In DNA, the CDR3 is TGTGCCAGCAGACCCCGACTAGCGACCGGGGAGCTGTTTTTT. It codes for CASRPRLATGELFF.